This TCR beta chain came from a study of post-analysis software for immune sequencing data. Carried by the TCR beta cDNA libraries were unique molecular identifiers. From the PCR reads, TCRdb called clonotypes with MiXCR, one entry per CDR3 protein. The sample holds a few hundred thousand distinct CDR3 sequences, about 39% seen once. Study results and caveats: With TRBV5-6, TRBV5-1 and TRBV20-1 included, about five TRBV segments were more frequent in patients than in controls.

Turning to this clonotype: The antigen remains undetermined.

Germline V gene lookup returns CDR1 SNHLY and CDR2 FYNNEI. This CDR3 region has 14 residues. The V gene end was trimmed by 5 bases and the J gene end by 10 bases; junction bases not matched to a gene: 8. Sequencing was performed on blood. V usage is TRBV2 and J usage is TRBJ1-6, with 7 bases matching TRBD1. The TCR sequence derives from a girl aged 2-15 years with multiple sclerosis. CDR3 sequence: CASSSTGEGSPLHF. The CDR3 nucleotides read TGTGCCAGCAGTTCAACAGGGGAAGGCTCACCCCTCCACTTT.